These 14 T cell receptor beta chains share one sample of origin, sequenced in a study of cytomegalovirus exposure and HLA in healthy donors. Vbeta (60) and Jbeta (13) primers were used in the PCR. Data came from immunoSEQ multiplex PCR; TCRdb stores just in-frame clones and leaves some out. Among over 70,000 clones listed, around 82% were seen once. Sequencing was carried out using PBMCs. The receptors were gathered from a man aged 18 to 29 in good health and CMV-seronegative.

This chain uses TRBV5-4 with TRBJ2-2; D unresolved. V was cut by 0 bases and J by 1 base, with 10 bases left in between. There are 16 residues in the CDR3. The germline gives CDR1 SGHNT, CDR2 YYREEE (reference sequence). CDR3 amino acids: CASSLVPGLNTGELFF. The CDR3 nucleotides are TGTGCCAGCAGCTTGGTGCCAGGCCTGAACACCGGGGAGCTGTTTTTT.

This chain uses TRBV7-9 with TRBJ2-5; D may be TRBD2 (5 bases). CDR1 is SEHNR and CDR2 is FQNEAQ in the germline V gene (reference sequence). CDR3 length equals 16 residues. V was pared by 3 bases and J by 1 base, with 15 bases between. CDR3 sequence: CASSFLWGAGQETQYF. DNA of the CDR3: TGTGCCAGCAGCTTTTTATGGGGAGCAGGCCAAGAGACCCAGTACTTC.

This clone appeared a few times. V usage is TRBV20-1 and J usage is TRBJ1-2, with D possibly being TRBD1 (5 bases). V dropped 6 bases and J dropped 13 bases, with 18 bases sitting between them. The CDR3 extends over 11 amino acids. Germline values: CDR1 DFQATT, CDR2 SNEGSKA (reference sequence). CDR3 region: CSAKREAGITF. DNA for the CDR3: TGCAGTGCCAAGAGAGAAGCAGGGATCACCTTC.

The rearrangement uses TRBV10-1 and TRBJ2-5; 8 bases are a match to TRBD2. V dropped 4 bases and J dropped 9; count of bases not matched to a gene: 19. Germline CDR1 WNHNN, CDR2 SYGVQD (reference sequence). This CDR3 comprises 17 residues. The CDR3 here is CASSGDSGDPVRSPQYF. For the CDR3, the DNA is TGCGCCAGCAGTGGGGATAGCGGGGACCCTGTTCGGAGCCCCCAGTACTTC.

V and J are TRBV27 and TRBJ1-2, with 9 bases lining up with TRBD1. The CDR3 length is 15 residues. Germline-derived CDR1 and CDR2 are MNHEY and SMNVEV (reference sequence). J gave up 7 bases and V 6 bases, and 12 bases lay outside the gene matches. Here the CDR3 reads CASRPNRGRLGGYTF. The CDR3 DNA sequence: TGTGCCAGCAGACCTAACAGGGGGCGTTTGGGTGGCTACACCTTC.

V and J are TRBV6-5 and TRBJ1-5, with D hard to call. CDR1 is MNHEY and CDR2 is SVGAGI in the germline V gene. The ends were cut back, 1 base at V and 6 bases at J, with 10 bases in the middle. The CDR3 is 14 amino acids. The CDR3 reads CASSYYGPGQPQHF. The CDR3 DNA reads as TGTGCCAGCAGTTACTATGGCCCGGGTCAGCCCCAGCATTTT.

For the CDR3, the DNA is TGTGCCAGTAGTTGGGAGGTCAATCAGCCCCAGCATTTT. Encoded protein: CASSWEVNQPQHF. The rearrangement links TRBV19 to TRBJ1-5; no clear D. Germline assignment: CDR1 LNHDA and CDR2 SQIVND (reference sequence). CDR3 length: 13 residues. V was pared by 5 bases and J by 3 bases, with 8 bases between.

The genes are TRBV7-9 and TRBJ2-4; weak D call: TRBD2 (6 bases). Trimming pared 0 bases from V and 8 bases from J, leaving 14 bases between. CDR3 length: 15 amino acids. Germline lookup yields CDR1 SEHNR and CDR2 FQNEAQ (reference sequence). CDR3 coding DNA: TGTGCCAGCAGCTTAGCGGAGGGCCTGGGGGACATTCAGTACTTC. Translation gives CASSLAEGLGDIQYF.

This rearrangement joins TRBV9 to TRBJ1-1; TRBD1 matches at 10 bases. The CDR3 is made up of 15 amino acids. The V segment lost 4 bases and the J segment 0 bases; nucleotides outside the gene matches: 3. Germline CDR1 reads SGDLS; CDR2 reads YYNGEE. CDR3 nucleotide sequence: TGTGCCAGCAGCCCGACAGGGGGCTTGAACACTGAAGCTTTCTTT. This codes for CASSPTGGLNTEAFF.

V is TRBV25-1 and J is TRBJ1-6, with TRBD1 as a possible D gene (6 bases). CDR1 and CDR2 from the germline V gene are MGHDK and SYGVNS. Trimming took off 5 bases at V and 7 bases at J, with 15 bases between the two ends. The CDR3 totals 15 residues. In DNA form, the CDR3 reads TGTGCCAGCAGTACCAGGGGTGCTGGGAATTCACCCCTCCACTTT. Translating gives CASSTRGAGNSPLHF.

The CDR3 nucleotides are TGTGCCAGCTCACCGGCACAGGGGGCTGGTTCACCCCTCCACTTT. It is translated as CASSPAQGAGSPLHF. The chain joins TRBV18 to TRBJ1-6; TRBD1 agrees at 9 bases. This CDR3 has 15 amino acids. Germline V lookup: CDR1 KGHSH, CDR2 LQKENI. Trimming at V came to 3 bases and at J to 9 bases, leaving 6 bases not matched to a gene. Looking up the rest from reference TRBV18 and TRBJ1-6 gives the full variable domain: NAGVMQNPRHLVRRRGQEARLRCSPMKGHSHVYWYRQLPEEGLKFMVYLQKENIIDESGMPKERFSAEFPKEGPSILRIQQVVRGDSAAYFCASSPAQGAGSPLHFGNGTRLTVT.

The chain couples TRBV23-1 to TRBJ1-6, with D perhaps matching TRBD1 (6 bases). TRBV23-1 is an ORF, with its function uncertain. This CDR3 spans 13 amino acids. Trimming shortened V by 3 bases and J by 8 bases, and 8 bases separated the two germline ends. Here the CDR3 reads CASSHYRDSPLHF. The CDR3 DNA follows: TGCGCCAGCAGTCACTACAGGGATTCACCCCTCCACTTT.

The genes are TRBV30 and TRBJ1-2, with D hard to call. In germline, CDR1 is GTSNPN, CDR2 SVGIG (reference sequence). The CDR3 covers 12 residues. The ends were cut back, 2 bases at V and 0 bases at J, with 4 bases in the middle. This CDR3 is CAWSTANYGYTF. The DNA for the CDR3 is TGTGCCTGGAGTACGGCTAACTATGGCTACACCTTC. Combining the CDR3 with reference TRBV30 and TRBJ1-2 gives the whole variable domain SQTIHQWPATLVQPVGSPLSLECTVEGTSNPNLYWYRQAAGRGLQLLFYSVGIGQISSEVPQNLSASRPQDRQFILSSKKLLLSDSGFYLCAWSTANYGYTFGSGTRLTVV.

V and J are TRBV21-1 and TRBJ2-6; TRBD1, the table's D call, was not compared with the DNA. TRBV21-1 is reported as a pseudogene. The length of the CDR3 is 16 residues. The DNA for the CDR3 is TGTGCCAGCACCCTAAACAGGTCTTCTGGGGCCAACGTCCTGACTTTC. Residues: CASTLNRSSGANVLTF.